Following are 32 T cell receptor beta chains from one sample sequenced in a study of blood T cell repertoires in COVID-19. The method was immunoSEQ multiplex PCR; TCRdb's version includes in-frame clones alone and lacks a portion of them. The sample holds 250,000 to 350,000 clones, over 75% seen once. What was sequenced was peripheral blood. Receptors were obtained from a woman aged 45-65 years who had recovered from COVID-19.

This chain joins TRBV6-5 and TRBJ1-1, with TRBD1 as a possible D gene (6 bases). From germline, CDR1 is MNHEY and CDR2 SVGAGI. The germline V and J ends were trimmed by 6 bases and 2 bases, with 10 bases remaining between them. The CDR3 is 13 amino acids. CDR3 loop: CASSRQVNTEAFF. The CDR3 coding sequence is TGTGCCAGCAGCAGACAGGTTAACACTGAAGCTTTCTTT.

V gene TRBV9 combines with J gene TRBJ2-1; 8 nucleotides match TRBD1. J gave up 6 bases and V 0 bases, and 5 bases lay outside the gene matches. This CDR3 has 15 residues. CDR1 and CDR2 (germline): SGDLS, YYNGEE. The CDR3 loop reads CASSVEQGVGNEQFF. CDR3 coding DNA: TGTGCCAGCAGCGTAGAACAGGGGGTTGGCAATGAGCAGTTCTTC. Complete variable domain (other parts from reference TRBV9 and TRBJ2-1): DSGVTQTPKHLITATGQRVTLRCSPRSGDLSVYWYQQSLDQGLQFLIQYYNGEERAKGNILERFSAQQFPDLHSELNLSSLELGDSALYFCASSVEQGVGNEQFFGPGTRLTVL.

The chain recombines TRBV2 with TRBJ1-1; the D is unclear. CDR3 length: 15 amino acids. CDR1 is SNHLY, CDR2 FYNNEI, per germline. V was cut by 4 bases and J by 0 bases, with 12 bases left in between. CDR3 bases: TGTGCCAGCAGTGGCAAATCCGGGGTGAACACTGAAGCTTTCTTT. Translated: CASSGKSGVNTEAFF.

This chain joins TRBV30 and TRBJ2-7, with 11 bases matching TRBD1. In germline, CDR1 is GTSNPN, CDR2 SVGIG (reference sequence). CDR3 length: 14 residues. V shed 5 bases, J shed 7 bases, and the junction held 10 bases outside the gene matches. In nucleotides, the CDR3 is TGTGCCTGGGGCCGAGGACAGGGGGCGGGTGAGCAGTACTTC. It specifies CAWGRGQGAGEQYF. Full variable domain (remainder filled in from reference TRBV30 and TRBJ2-7): SQTIHQWPATLVQPVGSPLSLECTVEGTSNPNLYWYRQAAGRGLQLLFYSVGIGQISSEVPQNLSASRPQDRQFILSSKKLLLSDSGFYLCAWGRGQGAGEQYFGPGTRLTVT.

This clone has just one count. The gene calls are TRBV5-4 and TRBJ2-5; 10 positions match TRBD2. V lost 1 base and J lost 2; bases outside the gene matches: 11. Germline assignment: CDR1 SGHNT and CDR2 YYREEE (reference sequence). The CDR3 totals 18 residues. DNA of the CDR3: TGTGCCAGCAGCTTGAACAACCGACTAGCGGGTAATCAAGAGACCCAGTACTTC. The encoded protein is CASSLNNRLAGNQETQYF.

This clone came up once. This chain's CDR3 is CASSQDRAVGTQYF. CDR3 nucleotides: TGTGCCAGCAGCCAAGATCGAGCGGTGGGGACCCAGTACTTC. The V and J genes are TRBV14 and TRBJ2-5, with D possibly being TRBD2 (5 bases). This CDR3 contains 14 residues. Germline assignment: CDR1 SGHDN and CDR2 FVKESK. Trimming took off 0 bases at V and 7 bases at J, with 12 bases between the two ends.

The genes are TRBV25-1 and TRBJ2-7; a possible D gene is TRBD2 (6 bases). The V end was cut by 6 bases, the J end by 0 bases, with 21 bases between. This CDR3 contains 17 residues. Germline CDR1 MGHDK, CDR2 SYGVNS. This chain's CDR3 is CASSLGAGSHSSYEQYF. The CDR3 DNA sequence: TGTGCCAGCAGCCTAGGGGCGGGGAGCCATAGCTCCTACGAGCAGTACTTC.

CDR3 loop: CSVGQSVASSSEGGYTF. CDR3 nucleotide sequence: TGCAGCGTTGGCCAGTCGGTGGCTTCATCTTCTGAGGGTGGCTACACCTTC. V and J are TRBV29-1 and TRBJ1-2; D remains unclear. This CDR3 has 17 amino acids. CDR1 and CDR2 (germline): SQVTM, ANQGSEA. With 4 bases removed from V and 7 bases from J, the gap between germline ends came to 28 bases.

The rearrangement uses TRBV5-4 and TRBJ1-4, with D possibly TRBD1 on 6 matching bases. Germline lookup yields CDR1 SGHNT and CDR2 YYREEE (reference sequence). The V gene lost 5 bases and the J gene lost 5 bases, with 16 bases spanning the gap. CDR3 length equals 15 residues. The CDR3 loop is CASSQSRGGNEKLFF. The CDR3 coding sequence is TGTGCCAGCAGTCAGAGCAGGGGTGGGAATGAAAAACTGTTTTTT.

The chain joins TRBV6-5 to TRBJ1-4; tentatively, D is TRBD1 (5 bases). CDR1 and CDR2 from the germline V gene are MNHEY and SVGAGI. V gave up 0 bases and J gave up 4 bases, with 9 bases separating them. The CDR3 extends over 15 amino acids. The CDR3 is CASSYSRDSNEKLFF. In DNA, the CDR3 is TGTGCCAGCAGTTACTCGAGAGACAGTAATGAAAAACTGTTTTTT.

This clone was seen just once. Other DNA sequences in the sample encode the same CDR3. The chain is built from TRBV30 and TRBJ1-1, with a possible D match to TRBD1 (5 bases). CDR1 and CDR2 (germline): GTSNPN, SVGIG (reference sequence). The CDR3 is 13 amino acids. V lost 4 bases, J lost 0 bases, and 9 bases lay in between. This CDR3 reads CAWNRGVNTEAFF. The CDR3 nucleotides are TGTGCCTGGAATCGGGGGGTGAACACTGAAGCTTTCTTT. The full variable domain, completed using reference TRBV30 and TRBJ1-1, is SQTIHQWPATLVQPVGSPLSLECTVEGTSNPNLYWYRQAAGRGLQLLFYSVGIGQISSEVPQNLSASRPQDRQFILSSKKLLLSDSGFYLCAWNRGVNTEAFFGQGTRLTVV.

The chain carries TRBV29-1 and TRBJ2-1; D is undetermined. The germline V gene encodes CDR1 SQVTM and CDR2 ANQGSEA. The V and J ends lost 3 bases and 1 base respectively, with 13 bases between them. This CDR3 is built from 15 residues. CDR3 bases: TGCAGCGTTGATGTTCCCAGTCCTTCCTACAATGAGCAGTTCTTC. Translation: CSVDVPSPSYNEQFF.

The rearrangement joins TRBV11-2 to TRBJ2-5; 13 bases match TRBD2. This CDR3 comprises 18 residues. Germline CDR1 reads SGHAT; CDR2 reads FQNNGV. The junction had 9 bases not matched to a gene; V was cut back by 1 base and J by 4 bases. CDR3 sequence (DNA): TGTGCCAGCAGCTTAGGGACTAGCGGGGGAAGTCTATTAGAGACCCAGTACTTC. This encodes CASSLGTSGGSLLETQYF.

The CDR3 is CASSRDRVGTEAFF. CDR3 nucleotide sequence: TGTGCCAGCAGCAGAGACAGGGTCGGGACTGAAGCTTTCTTT. The chain combines TRBV14 with TRBJ1-1; 7 bases line up with TRBD1. CDR1 and CDR2 from the germline V gene are SGHDN and FVKESK. V gave up 5 bases and J gave up 5 bases; unmatched junction bases: 8. The CDR3 is 14 residues long.

V is TRBV7-6 and J is TRBJ2-5; no clear D. Trimming stripped 2 bases from V and 5 bases from J, with 15 bases between. Germline values: CDR1 SGHVS, CDR2 FNYEAQ. This CDR3 has 15 residues. CDR3 sequence (DNA): TGTGCCAGCAGCTTATCTCTGGGTTGGCGGGAGACCCAGTACTTC. Its translation: CASSLSLGWRETQYF.

V usage is TRBV2 and J usage is TRBJ1-1; D remains ambiguous. The CDR3 length is 12 residues. The V end lost 4 bases, the J end lost 6 bases, and 9 bases lay between the germline ends. Germline CDR1 reads SNHLY; CDR2 reads FYNNEI. In DNA, the CDR3 is TGTGCCAGCAGTGTCGCGCGGGCTGAAGCTTTCTTT. This codes for CASSVARAEAFF.

The chain combines TRBV19 with TRBJ2-1; 9 bases line up with TRBD2. The V and J ends lost 6 bases and 9 bases, in that order; junction bases with no gene match: 9. Germline V gives CDR1 LNHDA, CDR2 SQIVND (reference sequence). This CDR3 is 14 amino acids long. The CDR3 here is CASSLFAGGGEQFF. The DNA of the CDR3 is TGTGCCAGTAGCTTATTCGCGGGGGGGGGTGAGCAGTTCTTC.

The V call is TRBV5-6, the J call TRBJ2-5; TRBD1 agrees at 11 bases. J was trimmed by 5 bases and V by 4 bases; bases with no gene match: 7. CDR3 length: 15 amino acids. Germline assignment: CDR1 SGHDT and CDR2 YYEEEE. The CDR3 DNA is TGTGCCAGCAGCACAGCCGGGACAGGGGGGGAGACCCAGTACTTC. It yields the protein CASSTAGTGGETQYF.

V gene TRBV5-6 combines with J gene TRBJ2-7; tentative D call: TRBD1 (5 bases). V lost 0 bases, J lost 4 bases, and 11 bases lay in between. CDR1 and CDR2 from the germline V gene are SGHDT and YYEEEE. The CDR3 is made up of 14 amino acids. CDR3 region: CASSLEGARYEQYF. CDR3 in DNA: TGTGCCAGCAGCTTGGAAGGGGCGCGGTACGAGCAGTACTTC.

J is TRBJ1-5 and V is TRBV5-4, with D uncertain. Per the germline V gene, CDR1 is SGHNT and CDR2 is YYREEE (reference sequence). The CDR3 is 15 residues long. With 0 bases removed from V and 1 base from J, the gap between germline ends came to 8 bases. The DNA of the CDR3 is TGTGCCAGCAGCTTGGGGGTGGGCAGCAATCAGCCCCAGCATTTT. Amino acids: CASSLGVGSNQPQHF.

The chain couples TRBV19 to TRBJ1-5; D is perhaps TRBD1 (6 bases). The germline V gene encodes CDR1 LNHDA and CDR2 SQIVND (reference sequence). The CDR3 has 15 amino acids. Trimming took 7 bases from V and 6 from J, leaving 19 bases between them. The CDR3 spells CASTSSGGGVQPQHF. CDR3 in DNA: TGTGCCAGTACCTCGTCGGGGGGCGGGGTTCAGCCCCAGCATTTT.

The chain uses TRBV5-5 and TRBJ2-2; maybe TRBD2 (5 bases). Germline V lookup: CDR1 SGHKS, CDR2 YYEKEE (reference sequence). V dropped 1 base and J dropped 10 bases, with 14 bases sitting between them. The CDR3 consists of 14 residues. The CDR3 protein is CASSLRPSREELFF. The CDR3 coding sequence is TGTGCCAGCAGCTTGCGCCCCAGTCGGGAGGAGCTGTTTTTT.

The rearrangement links TRBV10-2 to TRBJ2-7, with 8 bases lining up with TRBD2. Trimming took 6 bases from V and 4 from J; bases not matched to a gene: 8. CDR1 and CDR2 from the germline V gene are WSHSY and SAAADI. The CDR3 is made up of 14 amino acids. The CDR3 region has the DNA TGCGCCAGCAGGGAAGCGGGGGACCTATACGAGCAGTACTTC. Residues: CASREAGDLYEQYF.

V is TRBV6-4 and J is TRBJ1-5; no reliable D call. Germline CDR1 is MRHNA and CDR2 is SNTAGT. V lost 4 bases and J lost 4, with 8 bases in between. The CDR3 length is 13 residues. CDR3: CASSAESNQPQHF. In nucleotides, the CDR3 is TGTGCCAGCAGTGCGGAGTCAAATCAGCCCCAGCATTTT.

The CDR3 is CASSLEGQGNEKLFF. DNA for the CDR3: TGTGCCAGCAGTTTAGAGGGACAGGGGAATGAAAAACTGTTTTTT. The rearrangement links TRBV27 to TRBJ1-4; 10 nucleotides align to TRBD1. Germline V gene sequence: CDR1 MNHEY, CDR2 SMNVEV (reference sequence). CDR3 length: 15 amino acids. Germline trimming cut 2 bases from V and 5 bases from J; bases unmatched to any gene: 2.

This clone was seen just once. The rearrangement links TRBV5-6 to TRBJ2-1; D is unresolved. Trimming left V 1 base short and J 10 bases short, with 6 bases between. The CDR3 covers 11 residues. CDR1 is SGHDT and CDR2 is YYEEEE in the germline V gene. The CDR3 DNA reads as TGTGCCAGCAGCTTGACAGTGGAGCAGTTCTTC. Translated, it gives CASSLTVEQFF.

This chain connects TRBV7-2 to TRBJ2-5; 10 bases are a match to TRBD2. Germline CDR1 reads SGHTA; CDR2 reads FQGNSA. This CDR3 is 15 amino acids long. V trimming: 1 base; J trimming: 5 bases; junction bases outside the gene matches: 4. CDR3 in amino acids: CASSLGASGGETQYF. The DNA for the CDR3 is TGTGCCAGCAGCTTAGGAGCTAGCGGGGGTGAGACCCAGTACTTC.

This sequence joins TRBV5-6 and TRBJ2-7; possible D gene TRBD2, 5 bases. V lost 0 bases and J 0 bases, leaving 10 bases between the germline ends. Per the germline V gene, CDR1 is SGHDT and CDR2 is YYEEEE. The CDR3 runs to 15 residues. Here the CDR3 DNA reads TGTGCCAGCAGCTTGGCGGGGAGTACCTCCTACGAGCAGTACTTC. Amino acids: CASSLAGSTSYEQYF.

This clone was counted a single time. CDR3 protein: CASSTPGAGTEAFF. The CDR3 nucleotides read TGTGCCAGCAGTACGCCAGGGGCGGGCACTGAAGCTTTCTTT. This chain uses TRBV28 with TRBJ1-1; weak D call: TRBD1 (6 bases). CDR1 and CDR2 from the germline V gene are MDHEN and SYDVKM. This CDR3 is built from 14 residues. The V and J ends lost 5 bases and 4 bases respectively, with 14 bases between them.

To note about this clone: The junction does not match germline at one end; this may be a read error. J is TRBJ2-5 and V is TRBV9; maybe TRBD1 (6 bases). Looked up from germline, CDR1 is SGDLS and CDR2 is YYNGEE. This CDR3 region has 14 residues. CDR3: CASNVDGGGETQYF. The CDR3 DNA reads as TGTGCCAGCAACGTAGATGGGGGCGGGGAGACCCAGTACTTC. The variable domain in full, completed from reference TRBV9 and TRBJ2-5, reads DSGVTQTPKHLITATGQRVTLRCSPRSGDLSVYWYQQSLDQGLQFLIQYYNGEERAKGNILERFSAQQFPDLHSELNLSSLELGDSALYFCASNVDGGGETQYFGPGTRLLVL.

The chain combines TRBV7-2 with TRBJ1-2, with 8 bases that match TRBD1. Germline assignment: CDR1 SGHTA and CDR2 FQGNSA. The CDR3 runs 15 residues. The J segment lost 4 bases and the V segment lost 3 bases, leaving 7 bases of the junction unmatched. CDR3 residues: CASSFWTGTGYGYTF. DNA for the CDR3: TGTGCCAGCAGCTTCTGGACAGGGACGGGCTATGGCTACACCTTC.

J is TRBJ2-1 and V is TRBV29-1, with unresolved D. V lost 3 bases and J 3 bases, leaving 12 bases between the germline ends. The CDR3 extends over 14 amino acids. The germline gives CDR1 SQVTM, CDR2 ANQGSEA. CDR3 amino acids: CSVDSKKLYNEQFF. The CDR3 nucleotides read TGCAGCGTTGATTCCAAAAAACTCTACAATGAGCAGTTCTTC.